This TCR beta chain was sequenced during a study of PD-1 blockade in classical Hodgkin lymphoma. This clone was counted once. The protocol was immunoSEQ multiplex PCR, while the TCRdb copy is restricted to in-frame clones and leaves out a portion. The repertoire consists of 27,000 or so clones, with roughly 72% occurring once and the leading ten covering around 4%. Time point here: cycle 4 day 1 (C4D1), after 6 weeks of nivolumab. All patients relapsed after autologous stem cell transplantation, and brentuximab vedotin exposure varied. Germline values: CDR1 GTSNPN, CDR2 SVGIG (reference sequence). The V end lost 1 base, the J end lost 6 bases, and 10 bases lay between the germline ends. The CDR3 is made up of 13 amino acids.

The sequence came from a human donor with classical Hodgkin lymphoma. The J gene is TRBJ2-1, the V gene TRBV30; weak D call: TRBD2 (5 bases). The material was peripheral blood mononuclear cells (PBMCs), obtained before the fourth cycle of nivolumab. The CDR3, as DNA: TGTGCCTGGAGTGGAGGGCCGGGCAATGAGCAGTTCTTC. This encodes CAWSGGPGNEQFF. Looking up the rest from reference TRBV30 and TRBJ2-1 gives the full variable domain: SQTIHQWPATLVQPVGSPLSLECTVEGTSNPNLYWYRQAAGRGLQLLFYSVGIGQISSEVPQNLSASRPQDRQFILSSKKLLLSDSGFYLCAWSGGPGNEQFFGPGTRLTVL.